Presented here are 4 T cell receptor beta chains from one specimen sequenced in a study of OX40 agonist ivuxolimab in advanced cancers. Produced via immunoSEQ multiplex PCR; TCRdb's table is partial and in-frame only. The data contain around 74,000 clones, around 92% of them singletons. The sequencing here drew on CD4+ or CD8+ T cells sorted from blood, taken in a trial of the OX40 agonist ivuxolimab. The receptors originated from an adult with an advanced solid tumor such as melanoma, head and neck, liver or kidney cancer.

The chain uses TRBV11-2 and TRBJ1-1; the D is unclear. Germline values: CDR1 SGHAT, CDR2 FQNNGV. V lost 5 bases, J lost 6 bases, and 13 bases lay in between. This CDR3 comprises 13 residues. As DNA, the CDR3 is TGTGCCAGCAGCCCCGGACTGGGCCCTGAAGCTTTCTTT. This codes for CASSPGLGPEAFF.

This chain uses TRBV13 with TRBJ2-1; no clear D gene. The CDR3 is 14 residues long. From germline, CDR1 is PRHDT and CDR2 FYEKMQ (reference sequence). The germline V and J ends were trimmed by 5 bases and 2 bases, with 10 bases remaining between them. In DNA form, the CDR3 reads TGTGCCAGCAGCCAATGGACCACCTACAATGAGCAGTTCTTC. Translating it yields CASSQWTTYNEQFF.

The gene calls are TRBV19 and TRBJ2-5; D uncertain. The V gene's germline CDR1 is LNHDA and CDR2 SQIVND (reference sequence). The V end lost 4 bases, the J end lost 0 bases, and 12 bases lay between the germline ends. The CDR3 extends over 15 amino acids. The chain's CDR3 is CASSTRDWYQETQYF. CDR3 DNA: TGTGCCAGTAGTACTCGAGACTGGTACCAAGAGACCCAGTACTTC.

The genes are TRBV6-6 and TRBJ1-4; unclear D gene. The CDR3 spans 15 residues. Between the trimmed V and J ends, which lost 2 bases and 6 bases, there was a span of 13 bases. Germline-derived CDR1 and CDR2 are MNHNY and SVGAGI (reference sequence). The CDR3 loop reads CASSYQGGWDEKLFF. CDR3 DNA sequence: TGTGCCAGCAGTTACCAAGGTGGATGGGATGAAAAACTGTTTTTT.